Listed below are T cell receptor beta chains from one sample, sequenced in a study of long-term antiretroviral therapy in people with HIV. Profiled with immunoSEQ multiplex PCR; TCRdb holds only in-frame clones, not every one. The sample lists fewer than 35,000 clones; approximately 97% were seen once. Sample: unsorted PBMCs, taken 6.9 years after starting antiretroviral therapy. The receptors shown here come from a man in his thirties or forties with HIV. CDR3s include the opening cysteine and the closing phenylalanine or tryptophan. D genes are given only for firm matches. Clone size is shown for a subset of rows, as once, few, many or a class of expanded clone.

>TRBJ1-1|14|-|TRBV7-6|-
CASSQGGGNTEAFF
TGTGCCAGCAGCCAAGGGGGGGGAAACACTGAAGCTTTCTTT
>TRBJ2-4|14|-|TRBV6-6|-
CASRAELAKNIQYF
TGTGCCAGCAGGGCTGAGCTAGCCAAAAACATTCAGTACTTC
>TRBJ1-1|13|-|TRBV6-5|few
CASSYSGASEAFF
TGTGCCAGCAGTTACTCGGGGGCGAGTGAAGCTTTCTTT
>TRBJ2-3|14|TRBD1|TRBV6-6|once
CASSQGQGPGTQYF
TGTGCCAGCAGCCAAGGACAGGGCCCAGGTACGCAGTATTTT
>TRBJ2-7|14|-|TRBV4-2|-
CASSQAQRVGEQYF
TGTGCCAGCAGCCAAGCCCAGCGGGTCGGCGAGCAGTACTTC
>TRBJ2-7|11|TRBD1|TRBV30|once
CAWSSGGEQYF
TGTGCCTGGAGTTCAGGGGGCGAGCAGTACTTC
>TRBJ2-2|15|-|TRBV6-5|-
CASSYSRGRAGELFF
TGTGCCAGCAGTTACTCCCGGGGTCGGGCCGGGGAGCTGTTTTTT
>TRBJ2-2|15|TRBD2|TRBV7-6|-
CASSPLAGGRGELFF
TGTGCCAGCAGCCCTTTAGCGGGTGGTCGAGGGGAGCTGTTTTTT
>TRBJ1-1|14|-|TRBV9|-
CASSVSGQNTEAFF
TGTGCCAGCAGCGTTTCAGGGCAGAACACTGAAGCTTTCTTT
>TRBJ1-5|15|TRBD1|TRBV19|once
CASSGGQGKGQPQHF
TGTGCCAGTAGTGGCGGACAGGGCAAGGGGCAGCCCCAGCATTTT
>TRBJ2-1|14|-|TRBV6-5|-
CASSYSAQGGEQFF
TGTGCCAGCAGTTACTCAGCCCAGGGAGGTGAGCAGTTCTTC
>TRBJ1-1|11|-|TRBV6-1|-
CASSDGTEAFF
TGTGCCAGCAGCGATGGCACTGAAGCTTTCTTT
>TRBJ1-1|13|-|TRBV30|-
CAWSIGGNTEAFF
TGTGCCTGGAGCATCGGGGGCAACACTGAAGCTTTCTTT
>TRBJ1-2|13|-|TRBV2|-
CASFSGRDYGYTF
TGTGCCAGCTTCTCAGGGAGGGACTATGGCTACACCTTC
>TRBJ1-2|17|TRBD1|TRBV10-2|-
CASSEPTWTGGDYGYTF
TGCGCCAGCAGTGAGCCTACTTGGACAGGGGGCGACTATGGCTACACCTTC
>TRBJ2-2|13|-|TRBV30|-
CAFRWGATGELFF
TGTGCCTTTCGGTGGGGGGCCACCGGGGAGCTGTTTTTT
>TRBJ1-4|15|TRBD1|TRBV18|-
CASSLRTGGGEKLFF
TGTGCCAGCTCACTCCGGACAGGGGGAGGTGAAAAACTGTTTTTT
>TRBJ2-3|17|-|TRBV4-3|-
CASSQVAGLLSTDTQYF
TGCGCCAGCAGCCAAGTGGCGGGTCTCCTTAGCACAGATACGCAGTATTTT
>TRBJ1-2|14|-|TRBV16|once
CASSRPQGGGGYTF
TGTGCCAGCAGCCGCCCACAGGGTGGGGGTGGCTACACCTTC
>TRBJ2-4|14|TRBD2|TRBV6-6|-
CASNVAGAKNIQYF
TGTGCCAGCAATGTAGCGGGAGCCAAAAACATTCAGTACTTC
>TRBJ2-2|14|-|TRBV9|-
CASSVSGDTGELFF
TGTGCCAGCAGCGTATCAGGCGACACCGGGGAGCTGTTTTTT
>TRBJ2-1|15|TRBD2|TRBV7-3|-
CASSQGLAEYNEQFF
TGTGCCAGCAGCCAGGGACTAGCGGAGTACAATGAGCAGTTCTTC
>TRBJ1-6|14|TRBD1|TRBV9|once
CASSPQDRASPLHF
TGTGCCAGCAGCCCTCAAGACAGGGCCTCACCCCTCCACTTT
>TRBJ2-7|14|-|TRBV2|-
CASSEAAFSYEQYF
TGTGCCAGCAGTGAAGCGGCCTTCTCCTACGAGCAGTACTTC
>TRBJ2-5|15|TRBD1|TRBV5-8|-
CASSLFDRGGETQYF
TGTGCCAGCAGCTTGTTCGACAGGGGTGGCGAGACCCAGTACTTC
>TRBJ1-4|15|-|TRBV4-3|-
CASSQFIQVDEKLFF
TGCGCCAGCAGCCAATTTATCCAGGTGGATGAAAAACTGTTTTTT
>TRBJ2-7|15|-|TRBV19|-
CASSINRSTKYEQYF
TGTGCCAGTAGTATTAACAGGTCGACTAAGTACGAGCAGTACTTC
>TRBJ2-2|16|-|TRBV7-6|-
CASSLNTRGNTGELFF
TGTGCCAGCAGCTTAAATACCCGGGGGAACACCGGGGAGCTGTTTTTT